Described below is a single TCR beta chain sequence and its context. Its antigen remains unidentified. Base qualities are not at hand, and no much larger clone is one base apart. TCRbeta CDR3 regions were amplified from genomic DNA using the immunoSEQ Assay, a bias-controlled multiplex PCR. As for the authors' bioinformatics: Within the assay, amplification of reference gene primers was used to estimate how many nucleated cells each sample contained. Sequence reads were collapsed and filtered to measure the absolute abundance of every unique TCRbeta CDR3 rearrangement. For each sample, productive Simpson clonality was calculated as the square root of Simpson's diversity index over productive rearrangements. TCRdb mirrors the immuneACCESS table, restricted to in-frame sequences. Some clones are absent from its copies; in checked studies, under half trace to an unresolved V gene, and the reason for the others is unknown. V, J and clone size were drawn from that table, and D and trimming were deduced from the DNA. This sample is represented by 250,000 to 300,000 clones; less than 90% of them were singletons. The ten largest account for 4.6% of the sample.

V is reduced by 7 bases and J by 4 bases, leaving a spacing of 16 bases between them. The CDR3 spans 14 residues, from the cysteine through the phenylalanine. Only CDR3 DNA remains: 42 bases, in frame from the first base. Sequences LNHDA (CDR1) and SQIVND (CDR2) are obtained from the germline V gene (reference sequence). Samples from volunteer blood donors who had recovered from COVID-19 were contributed by a second Seattle source. Collaborating institutions collected whole blood in K2EDTA tubes following their own protocols. For TCRbeta analysis, collaborators shipped samples in one of three forms: frozen whole blood, isolated PBMCs, or DNA extracted from either of those sample types. This record belongs to a study of blood T cell repertoires in COVID-19 (dated by TCRdb to about 2020). Background on the whole study: The collaborator samples originated in the United States, Italy and Spain and spanned the acute and convalescent phases of COVID-19. The prospective study material was composed of cDNA or gDNA derived from T cells, B-cell-depleted T cells, or PBMCs. The dataset comprised deeply sampled blood TCRbeta repertoires from subjects exposed to, actively infected with, or recovered from COVID-19. A freely available public database, intended as a resource for researchers studying the immune response to SARS-CoV-2, is where the repertoires were released. Samples were obtained from the ongoing ImmuneRACE study (first 160 participants) and from 1,254 subjects provided by 6 global collaborators. The sample metadata nearly always contained a de-identified subject ID, COVID-19 status, age in years and sex. Where HLA class I and class II types were available, the types were taken from metadata supplied by the sample provider, not from assay-based typing. Overall results and qualifications from the work: How much clinical and demographic metadata was included differed by source and by participant, and the metadata was provided uncurated.

The chain is assembled from TRBV19 and TRBJ1-2, with the D gene too uncertain to name. Sequenced input: peripheral blood. This clonotype was sampled from a man in his 60s who had recovered from COVID-19. The CDR3 reads CASNLGGQSYGYTF. The bases read TGTGCCAGTAACCTCGGCGGGCAGAGCTATGGCTACACCTTC.